The clone carrying this TCR beta chain was seen repeatedly, ten times or more. The CDR3 covers 14 residues. Deletions cut 1 base from V and 4 bases from J, with 11 bases between. The germline gives CDR1 SEHNR, CDR2 FQNEAQ (reference sequence). This record belongs to a study of T cell repertoires in cytomegalovirus infection. TCRdb passed the reads through MiXCR, listing each CDR3 protein once. The table records roughly 320,000 distinct CDR3 sequences, 8% to 9.5% of them present only once. The chain is built from TRBV7-9 and TRBJ2-7; D gene unclear. The sequencing sample was made of PBMCs. This TCR came from a human donor in good health (CMV status not recorded). Some clones in this sample may be carry-over from other donors' samples. CDR3 DNA: TGTGCCAGCAGCTTAGGGAAGGGTTCGTACGAGCAGTACTTC. Its protein product is CASSLGKGSYEQYF. Supplemented by reference TRBV7-9 and TRBJ2-7, the full variable domain reads DTGVSQNPRHKITKRGQNVTFRCDPISEHNRLYWYRQTLGQGPEFLTYFQNEAQLEKSRLLSDRFSAERPKGSFSTLEIQRTEQGDSAMYLCASSLGKGSYEQYFGPGTRLTVT.